These T cell receptor beta chains were read from a single sample in a study of OX40 agonist ivuxolimab in advanced cancers. Sequenced by immunoSEQ multiplex PCR; TCRdb stores in-frame clones only, minus some. The sample carries 90,000 or so clones, 75% to 90% recorded once. The source material was CD4+ or CD8+ T cells sorted from blood, sampled in a trial of the OX40 agonist ivuxolimab. Receptors were obtained from an adult with an advanced solid tumor such as melanoma, head and neck, liver or kidney cancer. CDR3s include the opening cysteine and the closing phenylalanine or tryptophan. A D gene is named only where the DNA matches it firmly. Size is omitted from some rows. Given values are once, few, many or a class for expanded clones.

DNA	CDR3	V	length	J	D	size
TGTGCCAGTAAGGGAGGGGGAGAGCAGTACTTC	CASKGGGEQYF	TRBV6-5	11	TRBJ2-5	.	.
TGTGCCAGCAGTCACCCAGGACAGAACTACGAGCAGTACTTC	CASSHPGQNYEQYF	TRBV6-5	14	TRBJ2-7	.	.
TGTGCCAGCAGGAGGGACAGGGAAGTTTACAATGAGCAGTTCTTC	CASRRDREVYNEQFF	TRBV2	15	TRBJ2-1	TRBD1	.
TGTGCCAGCAGCTTGCAGGGTATGGACGAGCAGTACTTC	CASSLQGMDEQYF	TRBV5-4	13	TRBJ2-7	.	once
TGTGCTAGTGCAGAGGCAGGGGTCACCGGGGAGCTGTTTTTT	CASAEAGVTGELFF	TRBV12-5	14	TRBJ2-2	.	.
TGTGCCAGCAGAAGACAGGGCAATCAGCCCCAGCATTTT	CASRRQGNQPQHF	TRBV5-6	13	TRBJ1-5	.	.
TGCGCCAGCAGCCAAACCACGGCAGGTCGCGAAGCTTTCTTT	CASSQTTAGREAFF	TRBV4-3	14	TRBJ1-1	.	.
TGTGCCAGCAGCTTGCTCTCGCAACCTGGAAACACCATATATTTT	CASSLLSQPGNTIYF	TRBV5-5	15	TRBJ1-3	.	.
TGTGCCAGCAGCCCGCAGGGGGCGAACACCATATATTTT	CASSPQGANTIYF	TRBV5-4	13	TRBJ1-3	TRBD1	once
TGTGCCAGCAGCTTAGTAAAATATCAGCCCCAGCATTTT	CASSLVKYQPQHF	TRBV7-2	13	TRBJ1-5	.	.
TGTGCCAGCATGAGGAACACCGGGGAGCTGTTTTTT	CASMRNTGELFF	TRBV28	12	TRBJ2-2	.	few
TGTGCCAGCAGCTTGGAAGATGCGGTCAGCTCACCCCTCCACTTT	CASSLEDAVSSPLHF	TRBV5-4	15	TRBJ1-6	.	.
TGTGCCAGCAGTATAGACAGTGAGCAGTTCTTC	CASSIDSEQFF	TRBV6-6	11	TRBJ2-1	.	.